This passage covers 28 T cell receptor beta chains from one sample sequenced in a study of early T cells in non-severe SARS-CoV-2 infection. TCRdb used MiXCR to reprocess the 5' RACE reads, holding one entry per CDR3 protein. The table lists about 62,000 distinct CDR3 sequences, less than 10% of them singletons. The sample taken for sequencing was whole blood. All receptors come from an adult who was a healthcare worker with PCR-confirmed SARS-CoV-2 infection or an uninfected control (not recorded which).

The genes are TRBV5-6 and TRBJ1-5; D unclear. Germline CDR1 SGHDT, CDR2 YYEEEE. CDR3 length: 14 amino acids. V lost 1 base and J 7 bases, leaving 12 bases between the germline ends. CDR3 sequence reads: CASSLRLVSQPQHF. The CDR3 DNA follows: TGTGCCAGCAGCTTGAGGCTTGTTAGCCAGCCCCAGCATTTT.

This clonotype was seen a few times. The chain recombines TRBV6-1 with TRBJ2-5, with a tentative D call TRBD2 (6 bases). CDR1 and CDR2 from the germline V gene are MNHNS and SASEGT. This CDR3 spans 15 amino acids. V lost 8 bases, J lost 1 base, and 17 bases lay in between. The CDR3 coding sequence is TGTGCCAGCTCCCCAGGAGGGACGGGCCAAGAGACCCAGTACTTC. Protein sequence: CASSPGGTGQETQYF.

V is TRBV24-1 and J is TRBJ2-1; D is possibly TRBD1 or TRBD2 (5 bases each). Between the trimmed V and J ends, which lost 4 bases and 8 bases, there was a span of 14 bases. Germline CDR1 is KGHDR and CDR2 is SFDVKD. This CDR3 has 14 amino acids. CDR3 residues: CATSEGDGDYEQFF. CDR3 in DNA: TGTGCCACCAGTGAAGGGGACGGCGATTATGAGCAGTTCTTC.

This clonotype was found a few times. This chain links TRBV20-1 with TRBJ2-1; TRBD2 agrees at 7 bases. V was pared by 4 bases and J by 0 bases, with 3 bases of the junction left unmatched. The germline CDR1 and CDR2 sequences are DFQATT and SNEGSKA (reference sequence). CDR3 length: 14 residues. This CDR3 is CSAIAGGSYNEQFF. In nucleotides, the CDR3 is TGCAGTGCTATAGCGGGCGGCTCCTACAATGAGCAGTTCTTC.

This clonotype was observed a handful of times. This chain connects TRBV29-1 to TRBJ2-3, with 7 nucleotides matching TRBD1. With V trimmed by 7 bases and J by 8 bases, 9 bases remained unmatched. Germline assignment: CDR1 SQVTM and CDR2 ANQGSEA. The CDR3 has 12 amino acids. CDR3 nucleotides: TGCAGCGGTAGGACAGGTAGAAGTACGCAGTATTTT. The encoded protein is CSGRTGRSTQYF.

There are many counts of this clonotype. The gene calls are TRBV7-6 and TRBJ1-1, with D tentatively TRBD1 (5 bases). Germline CDR1 reads SGHVS; CDR2 reads FNYEAQ. This CDR3 spans 16 amino acids. The V end lost 1 base, the J end lost 0 bases, and 12 bases lay between the germline ends. In DNA form, the CDR3 reads TGTGCCAGCAGCTTAGGCGGGAGGGGCATGAACACTGAAGCTTTCTTT. This codes for CASSLGGRGMNTEAFF. Together with reference TRBV7-6 and TRBJ1-1, the CDR3 gives the full variable domain: GAGVSQSPRYKVTKRGQDVALRCDPISGHVSLYWYRQALGQGPEFLTYFNYEAQQDKSGLPNDRFSAERPEGSISTLTIQRTEQRDSAMYRCASSLGGRGMNTEAFFGQGTRLTVV.

This clonotype appeared many times. V usage is TRBV4-2 and J usage is TRBJ1-6, with D possibly being TRBD1 (5 bases). CDR3 length: 16 residues. Per the germline V gene, CDR1 is LGHNA and CDR2 is YNFKEQ. Trimming took off 0 bases at V and 1 base at J, with 7 bases between the two ends. The CDR3 region is CASSQEQGSYNSPLHF. The CDR3, as DNA: TGTGCCAGCAGCCAAGAGCAGGGTTCCTATAATTCACCCCTCCACTTT.

The chain links TRBV7-2 to TRBJ2-3, with 12 bases lining up with TRBD2. Unmatched junction bases numbered 10, after V lost 2 bases and J lost 4 bases. CDR1 is SGHTA, CDR2 FQGNSA, per germline. This CDR3 has 18 residues. Here the CDR3 DNA reads TGTGCCAGCAGCTTACCAAAGACTAGCGGGGGACGACCAGATACGCAGTATTTT. It specifies CASSLPKTSGGRPDTQYF.

In its sample, this clonotype was seen many times. The chain recombines TRBV25-1 with TRBJ2-1; the D is unclear. V was trimmed by 1 base and J by 1 base, leaving 8 bases between them. Germline V gene lookup returns CDR1 MGHDK and CDR2 SYGVNS. The CDR3 is made up of 15 amino acids. The CDR3 loop reads CASSELDTSYNEQFF. In DNA form, the CDR3 reads TGTGCCAGCAGTGAATTAGACACTTCCTACAATGAGCAGTTCTTC.

The chain recombines TRBV3-1 with TRBJ1-2; D remains unclear. With 1 base removed from V and 8 bases from J, the gap between germline ends came to 8 bases. This CDR3 comprises 12 residues. Germline-derived CDR1 and CDR2 are LGHDT and YNNKEL (reference sequence). CDR3 in amino acids: CASSQVGFGYTF. The CDR3 DNA follows: TGTGCCAGCAGCCAAGTTGGGTTCGGCTACACCTTC.

V usage is TRBV20-1 and J usage is TRBJ1-2; D gene uncertain. With 3 bases removed from V and 4 bases from J, the gap between germline ends came to 9 bases. Germline values: CDR1 DFQATT, CDR2 SNEGSKA (reference sequence). The CDR3 has 12 residues. CDR3 region: CSARVRTYGYTF. In DNA, the CDR3 is TGCAGTGCTAGGGTCAGGACCTATGGCTACACCTTC.

The V and J genes are TRBV28 and TRBJ1-5; 7 bases are shared with TRBD1. Looked up from germline, CDR1 is MDHEN and CDR2 is SYDVKM. V lost 8 bases, J lost 10 bases, and 17 bases stayed unmatched. The CDR3 runs 15 residues. The CDR3 nucleotides read TGTGCCAGCCGGAGGGGACAGACCGGAGTTCAACCCCAGCATTTT. Amino acids: CASRRGQTGVQPQHF.

This clonotype was recorded a few times. The chain carries TRBV20-1 and TRBJ2-4; D unresolved. Germline V gene lookup returns CDR1 DFQATT and CDR2 SNEGSKA (reference sequence). V was pared by 4 bases and J by 6 bases, with 19 bases between. The CDR3 spans 15 residues. The CDR3 DNA reads TGCAGTGCTATCGGCGCTGTAGGGCAAGGAAACATTCAGTACTTC. Protein: CSAIGAVGQGNIQYF.

This clonotype was counted at least ten times. V gene TRBV5-4 combines with J gene TRBJ2-3; TRBD2 aligns across 9 bases. The CDR3 sequence is 15 residues long. V lost 0 bases, J lost 4 bases, and 3 bases stayed unmatched. Per germline, CDR1 SGHNT and CDR2 YYREEE (reference sequence). For the CDR3, the DNA is TGTGCCAGCAGCTTGGATAGCGGGGGCCCAGATACGCAGTATTTT. It codes for CASSLDSGGPDTQYF.

This clonotype was seen more than once but under ten times. In DNA form, the CDR3 reads TGCGCCAGCAGTGATCGGGACAGGGGGAAAAACTATGGCTACACCTTC. Translation gives CASSDRDRGKNYGYTF. The chain employs TRBV10-2 and TRBJ1-2; 11 bases agree with TRBD1. V lost 3 bases to trimming and J lost 2 bases; unmatched junction nucleotides: 5. Germline-derived CDR1 and CDR2 are WSHSY and SAAADI. The CDR3 consists of 16 residues.

The chain combines TRBV5-1 with TRBJ2-5; 15 nucleotides align to TRBD2. Germline CDR1 and CDR2: SGHRS and YFSETQ. The ends lost 4 bases at V and 5 bases at J; junction bases unmatched: 6. The CDR3 is 16 amino acids. The CDR3 reads CASSIGLAGGRETQYF. CDR3 coding DNA: TGCGCCAGCAGCATTGGACTAGCGGGGGGGCGTGAGACCCAGTACTTC.

This clonotype was observed a handful of times. This chain connects TRBV5-1 to TRBJ1-6; 9 nucleotides line up with TRBD1. J was trimmed by 11 bases and V by 4 bases; bases with no gene match: 13. Germline CDR1 is SGHRS and CDR2 is YFSETQ. CDR3 length: 16 amino acids. The CDR3 is CASSILPGQGSAPLHF. DNA of the CDR3: TGCGCCAGCAGCATTCTTCCGGGACAGGGATCGGCACCCCTCCACTTT.

J is TRBJ2-3 and V is TRBV2; the D call may be TRBD1 or TRBD2 (7 bases each). The V end lost 10 bases, the J end lost 3 bases, and 32 bases lay between the germline ends. The CDR3 sequence is 19 residues long. Per the germline V gene, CDR1 is SNHLY and CDR2 is FYNNEI. The CDR3 sequence is CAIDGGPGRQGGSTDTQYF. DNA for the CDR3: TGTGCCATCGACGGAGGACCAGGTCGACAGGGAGGGAGTACAGATACGCAGTATTTT.

There are a few counts of this clonotype. The chain is built from TRBV7-3 and TRBJ1-3; D ambiguous. The length of the CDR3 is 15 residues. The germline gives CDR1 SGHTA, CDR2 FQGTGA. The ends were cut back, 2 bases at V and 2 bases at J, with 10 bases in the middle. The CDR3 spells CASSLEGNPGNTIYF. The CDR3 DNA reads as TGTGCCAGCAGCTTAGAGGGAAATCCTGGAAACACCATATATTTT.

The genes are TRBV2 and TRBJ2-7, with D perhaps given as TRBD1 or TRBD2 (5 bases each). The V end was cut by 4 bases, the J end by 0 bases, with 7 bases between. In germline, CDR1 is SNHLY, CDR2 FYNNEI. The CDR3 runs 13 residues. The CDR3 is CASSGGVSYEQYV. The DNA of the CDR3 is TGTGCCAGCAGTGGAGGGGTCTCCTACGAGCAGTACGTC.

CDR3 nucleotide sequence: TGCAGCGTTGGTGACAGGGTAGACGAGACCCAGTACTTC. Its translation is CSVGDRVDETQYF. The gene calls are TRBV29-1 and TRBJ2-5; 7 bases agree with TRBD1. CDR1 and CDR2 (germline): SQVTM, ANQGSEA. V was pared by 4 bases and J by 5 bases, with 7 bases of the junction left unmatched. This CDR3 has 13 residues. Based on the CDR3 plus reference TRBV29-1 and TRBJ2-5, the full variable domain is SAVISQKPSRDICQRGTSLTIQCQVDSQVTMMFWYRQQPGQSLTLIATANQGSEATYESGFVIDKFPISRPNLTFSTLTVSNMSPEDSSIYLCSVGDRVDETQYFGPGTRLLVL.

In this sample, this clonotype turned up many times. This chain links TRBV11-2 with TRBJ2-5; 13 bases are shared with TRBD2. The CDR3 runs 16 residues. Germline CDR1 and CDR2: SGHAT and FQNNGV. Trimming removed 1 base from V and 12 bases from J; junction bases left unmatched: 11. The DNA of the CDR3 is TGTGCCAGCAGCTTAGTGCGACGACTAGCGGGGGGACGCAAGTACTTC. This encodes CASSLVRRLAGGRKYF.

This clonotype was seen a few times. This rearrangement joins TRBV20-1 to TRBJ2-3; 8 bases align to TRBD2. CDR3 size: 15 residues. The V gene's germline CDR1 is DFQATT and CDR2 SNEGSKA (reference sequence). Unmatched junction bases numbered 17, after V lost 7 bases and J lost 8 bases. Written as DNA, the CDR3 is TGCAGTGGAGAAGGCGGGGGGCTTCTTGCCAGTACGCAGTATTTT. Translated, it gives CSGEGGGLLASTQYF.

The chain carries TRBV20-1 and TRBJ1-1, with D perhaps matching TRBD1 (5 bases). This CDR3 has 15 amino acids. V lost 6 bases to trimming and J lost 3 bases, with 20 bases between them. Germline-derived CDR1 and CDR2 are DFQATT and SNEGSKA (reference sequence). The CDR3 here is CSAKKIGEEDTEAFF. The CDR3 region has the DNA TGCAGTGCCAAAAAGATAGGGGAAGAGGACACTGAAGCTTTCTTT.

This clonotype was counted a few times. The V and J genes are TRBV10-3 and TRBJ2-3; 10 bases are shared with TRBD1. The CDR3 runs to 14 residues. The V gene end was trimmed by 6 bases and the J gene end by 1 base; junction bases not matched to a gene: 1. Germline V gene sequence: CDR1 ENHRY, CDR2 SYGVKD. The CDR3 loop reads CAIRGQGGTDTQYF. As DNA, the CDR3 is TGTGCCATCAGAGGACAGGGGGGCACAGATACGCAGTATTTT.

This clonotype was seen repeatedly, ten times or more. The chain employs TRBV20-1 and TRBJ2-4; 8 bases are a match to TRBD1. The CDR3 has 16 residues. Unmatched junction bases numbered 8, after V lost 2 bases and J lost 2 bases. Germline assignment: CDR1 DFQATT and CDR2 SNEGSKA (reference sequence). CDR3 bases: TGCAGTGCTAGAAACGACAGGGGAGGATCCAAAAACATTCAGTACTTC. This encodes CSARNDRGGSKNIQYF.

This clonotype was counted a few times. The chain joins TRBV5-4 to TRBJ1-2; 8 nucleotides match TRBD1. Germline V gene lookup returns CDR1 SGHNT and CDR2 YYREEE (reference sequence). CDR3 length: 15 residues. V lost 0 bases to trimming and J lost 2 bases; unmatched junction nucleotides: 3. DNA for the CDR3: TGTGCCAGCAGCTTGGGACAGGGGTTCAACTATGGCTACACCTTC. Amino acids: CASSLGQGFNYGYTF.

This clonotype was found once. The chain employs TRBV30 and TRBJ2-1; 12 positions match TRBD2. V gave up 4 bases and J gave up 0 bases; unmatched junction bases: 13. This CDR3 contains 19 residues. Germline CDR1 reads GTSNPN; CDR2 reads SVGIG (reference sequence). CDR3 sequence reads: CAWKTLAGGPKSSYNEQFF. CDR3 bases: TGTGCCTGGAAAACGCTAGCGGGGGGGCCGAAAAGCTCCTACAATGAGCAGTTCTTC.